Sequencing of this T cell receptor (beta chain) was carried out in a study of cytomegalovirus exposure and HLA in healthy donors. Study as a whole: Clustering assigned 81% of the roughly 370 genotyped donors to the Caucasian-associated ancestry cluster.

PCR amplification relied on 60 Vbeta primers (plus 13 Jbeta primers). TCRdb's copy holds only in-frame clones and misses some; the assay was immunoSEQ multiplex PCR. Of approximately 79,000 clones listed, 65% to 85% are singletons. The CDR3 is made up of 13 amino acids. Germline-derived CDR1 and CDR2 are MNHEY and SVGAGI. Trimming removed 5 bases from V and 6 bases from J; junction bases left unmatched: 5. Study-level points and caveats: Productive status was seen about 87% or about 30% of the time for most TCR beta V segments in an earlier analysis. A later analysis showed that HLA-associated TCR beta chains had undergone more clonal expansion than equally common others.

As to this clone: Antigen unknown.

The material sequenced was PBMCs. This TCR was recovered from a woman aged 40 to 50 in good health and CMV-seropositive. The chain combines TRBV6-5 with TRBJ1-1; 8 bases agree with TRBD1. CDR3 in DNA: TGTGCCAGCAGTAGACAGGGGCGATCTGAAGCTTTCTTT. It specifies CASSRQGRSEAFF.